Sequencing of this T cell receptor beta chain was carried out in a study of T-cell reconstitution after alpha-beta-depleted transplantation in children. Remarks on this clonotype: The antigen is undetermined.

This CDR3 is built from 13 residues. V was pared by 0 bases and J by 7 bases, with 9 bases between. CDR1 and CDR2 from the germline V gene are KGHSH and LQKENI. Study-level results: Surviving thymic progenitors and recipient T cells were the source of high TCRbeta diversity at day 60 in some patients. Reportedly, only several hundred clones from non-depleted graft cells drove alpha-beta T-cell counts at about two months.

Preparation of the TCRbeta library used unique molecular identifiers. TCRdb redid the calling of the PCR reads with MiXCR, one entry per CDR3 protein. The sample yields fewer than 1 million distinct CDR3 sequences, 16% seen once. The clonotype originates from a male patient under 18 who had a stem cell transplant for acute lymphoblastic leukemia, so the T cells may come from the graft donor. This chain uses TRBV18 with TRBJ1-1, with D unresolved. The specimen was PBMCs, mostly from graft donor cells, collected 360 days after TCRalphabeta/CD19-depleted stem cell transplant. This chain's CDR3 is CASSPPSLGEAFF. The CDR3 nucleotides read TGTGCCAGCTCACCACCGTCTCTTGGTGAAGCTTTCTTT.